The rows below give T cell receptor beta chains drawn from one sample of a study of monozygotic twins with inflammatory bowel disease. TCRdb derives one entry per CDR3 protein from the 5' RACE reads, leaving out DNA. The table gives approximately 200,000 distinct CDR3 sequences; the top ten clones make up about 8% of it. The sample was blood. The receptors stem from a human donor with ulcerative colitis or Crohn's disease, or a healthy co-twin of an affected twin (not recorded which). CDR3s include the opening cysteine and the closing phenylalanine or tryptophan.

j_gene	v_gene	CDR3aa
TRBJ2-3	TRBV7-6	CASSLEASGGGDTQYF
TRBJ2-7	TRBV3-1	CASSQDSGTGPGEQYF
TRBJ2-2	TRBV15	CATSLLTSTGELFF
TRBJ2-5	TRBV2	CASTRLGAVKQETQYF
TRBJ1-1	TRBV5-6	CASSPSGGIGTEAFF
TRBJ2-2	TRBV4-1	CASSPRILTSGGAGELFF
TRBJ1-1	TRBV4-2	CASSGLGGNTEAFF
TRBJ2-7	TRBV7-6	CASSLATGLPYEQYF
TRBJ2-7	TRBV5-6	CASTRAPSYEQYF
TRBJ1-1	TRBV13	CASSFWDTEAFF
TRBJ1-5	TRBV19	CASTPWGESNQPQHF
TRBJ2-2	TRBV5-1	CASSLDGRVTGELFF
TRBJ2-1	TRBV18	CASSTLPIQQVHEQFF
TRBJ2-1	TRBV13	CASSRPAATYNEQFF
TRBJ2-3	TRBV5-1	CASSSGSYTDTQYF
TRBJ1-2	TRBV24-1	CATSVNGVYGYTF
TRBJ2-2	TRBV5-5	CASSPGLAGAANTGELFF
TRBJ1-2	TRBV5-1	CASSFQGNYGYTF
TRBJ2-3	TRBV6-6	CASSYGSGTDTQYF
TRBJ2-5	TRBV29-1	CSVEGQGGETQYF
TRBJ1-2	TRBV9	CASSVAHTGNYGYTF
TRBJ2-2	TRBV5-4	CASSLGAGTPNTGELFF
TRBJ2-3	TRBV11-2	CASSLGSAGTRDTQYF
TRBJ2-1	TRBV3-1	CASSQLTSLNEQFF
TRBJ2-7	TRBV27	CASRLTGDGTYEQYF
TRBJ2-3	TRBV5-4	CASSLGGMGGDTRATQYF
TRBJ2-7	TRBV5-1	CASSSNHEQYF
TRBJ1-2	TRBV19	CASSIDRDSNYGYTF
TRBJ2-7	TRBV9	CASTAGDHRDEQYF
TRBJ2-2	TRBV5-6	CASTTWTANTGELFF
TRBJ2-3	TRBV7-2	CASSSQSDTQYF
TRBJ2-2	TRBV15	CATSREKAAGELFF
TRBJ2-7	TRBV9	CASSAAGEQYF
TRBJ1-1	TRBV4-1	CASSQSPSPNTEAFF
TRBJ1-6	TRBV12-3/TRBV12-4	CASSLMSNSPLNF
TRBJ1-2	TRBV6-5	CASSPSSDYGYTF
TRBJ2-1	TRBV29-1	CSVGQQGSEQFF